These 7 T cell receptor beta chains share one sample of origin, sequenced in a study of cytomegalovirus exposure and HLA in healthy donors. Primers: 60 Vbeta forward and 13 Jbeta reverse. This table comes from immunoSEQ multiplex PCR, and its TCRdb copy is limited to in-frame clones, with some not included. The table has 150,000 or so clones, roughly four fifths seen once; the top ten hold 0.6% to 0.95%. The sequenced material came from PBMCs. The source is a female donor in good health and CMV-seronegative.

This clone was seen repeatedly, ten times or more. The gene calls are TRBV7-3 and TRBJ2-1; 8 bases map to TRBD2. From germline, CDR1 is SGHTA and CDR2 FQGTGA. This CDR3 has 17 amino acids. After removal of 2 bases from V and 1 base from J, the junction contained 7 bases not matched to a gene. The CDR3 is CASSLGLGTRSYNEQFF. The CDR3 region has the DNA TGTGCCAGCAGCTTAGGTTTGGGGACTAGATCCTACAATGAGCAGTTCTTC.

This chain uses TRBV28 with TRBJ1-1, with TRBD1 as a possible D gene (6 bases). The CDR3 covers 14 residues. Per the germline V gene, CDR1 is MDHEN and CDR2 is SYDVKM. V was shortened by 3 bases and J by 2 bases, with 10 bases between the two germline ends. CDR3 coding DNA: TGTGCCAGCAGTTTGGTAGGGGGAAACACTGAAGCTTTCTTT. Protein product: CASSLVGGNTEAFF. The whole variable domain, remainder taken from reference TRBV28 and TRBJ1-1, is DVKVTQSSRYLVKRTGEKVFLECVQDMDHENMFWYRQDPGLGLRLIYFSYDVKMKEKGDIPEGYSVSREKKERFSLILESASTNQTSMYLCASSLVGGNTEAFFGQGTRLTVV.

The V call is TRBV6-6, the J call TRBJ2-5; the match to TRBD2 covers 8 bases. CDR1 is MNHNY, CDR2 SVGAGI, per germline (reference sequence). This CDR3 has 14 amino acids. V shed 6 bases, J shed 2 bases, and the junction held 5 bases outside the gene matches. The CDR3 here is CASRGREGQETQYF. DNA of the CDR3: TGTGCCAGCAGGGGACGGGAGGGGCAAGAGACCCAGTACTTC.

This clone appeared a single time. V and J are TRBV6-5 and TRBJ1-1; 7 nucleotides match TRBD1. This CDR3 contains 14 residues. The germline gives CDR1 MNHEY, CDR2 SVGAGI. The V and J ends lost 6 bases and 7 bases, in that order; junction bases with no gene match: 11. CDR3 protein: CASRDPGQSLEAFF. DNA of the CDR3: TGTGCCAGCAGGGACCCGGGACAGAGCCTTGAAGCTTTCTTT.

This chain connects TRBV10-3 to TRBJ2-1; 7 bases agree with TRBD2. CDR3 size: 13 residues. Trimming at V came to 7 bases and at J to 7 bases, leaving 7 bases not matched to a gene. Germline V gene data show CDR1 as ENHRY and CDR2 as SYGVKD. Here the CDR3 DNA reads TGTGCCATCAAGGCTAGCGGCACGAATGAGCAGTTCTTC. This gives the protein CAIKASGTNEQFF.

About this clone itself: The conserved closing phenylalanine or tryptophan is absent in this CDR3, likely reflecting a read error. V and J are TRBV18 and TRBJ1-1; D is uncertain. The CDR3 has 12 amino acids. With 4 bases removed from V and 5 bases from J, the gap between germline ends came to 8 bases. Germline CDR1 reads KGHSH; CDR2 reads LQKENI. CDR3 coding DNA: TGTGCCAGCTCACTTAAATATACTGAAGCTTTCTCT. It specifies CASSLKYTEAFS.

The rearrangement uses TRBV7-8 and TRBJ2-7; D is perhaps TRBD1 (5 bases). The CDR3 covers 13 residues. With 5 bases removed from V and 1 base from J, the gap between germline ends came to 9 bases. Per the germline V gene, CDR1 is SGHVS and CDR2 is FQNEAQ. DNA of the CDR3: TGTGCCAGCAGCATCCAGGGTTCCTACGAGCAGTACTTC. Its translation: CASSIQGSYEQYF.